This T cell receptor beta chain comes out of a study of T cell responses to AZD1222 COVID-19 vaccine. The V gene lost 4 bases and the J gene lost 8 bases, with 16 bases spanning the gap. Germline V gene sequence: CDR1 SGHTA, CDR2 FQGNSA. The CDR3 contains 14 residues. Assay used: immunoSEQ multiplex PCR; TCRdb lists only in-frame clones, some missing. The sample lists about 100,000 clones, about 87% occurring once. The sequencing used peripheral blood, collected on day 0 of AZD1222 vaccination. The gene calls are TRBV7-2 and TRBJ2-3; tentatively, D is TRBD2 (5 bases). This receptor was identified in an adult in good health. The CDR3 region is CASSSTLEAATQYF. The DNA for the CDR3 is TGTGCCAGCAGCTCCACCTTGGAGGCAGCTACGCAGTATTTT.